The present T cell receptor beta chain was sequenced within a study of CD8+ T cells in alopecia areata. Pooled cutaneous lymph node cells were sorted using CD4, CD8alpha, NKG2D, NKG2ACE and other markers. With respect to this clone: The gene names here belong to mouse. The read halts 4 residues ahead of the CDR3 end, with the missing end drawn from the germline J gene.

The germline V gene has CDR1 LGHNA and CDR2 YNLKQL (reference sequence). This CDR3 spans 15 amino acids. The ends lost 0 bases at V and 2 bases at J; junction bases unmatched: 1. The sequencing template was cDNA reverse transcribed from extracted RNA. This table comes from immunoSEQ multiplex PCR, and its TCRdb copy is limited to in-frame clones, with some not included. The repertoire shows about 6,000 clones, none seen only once; the top ten take less than 35%. Specimen: CD8+ T cells sorted from a lymph node. The clonotype comes from a C3H/HeJ mouse with alopecia areata. The mouse strain carries the MHC haplotype H2-k. The chain has TRBV5 and TRBJ2-1, with 7 bases matching TRBD2. The part of the CDR3 DNA that was read is TGTGCCAGCAGCCAAGATCTGGGGGACTATGCT. Its translation: CASSQDLGDYA. The whole CDR3 is CASSQDLGDYAEQFF.